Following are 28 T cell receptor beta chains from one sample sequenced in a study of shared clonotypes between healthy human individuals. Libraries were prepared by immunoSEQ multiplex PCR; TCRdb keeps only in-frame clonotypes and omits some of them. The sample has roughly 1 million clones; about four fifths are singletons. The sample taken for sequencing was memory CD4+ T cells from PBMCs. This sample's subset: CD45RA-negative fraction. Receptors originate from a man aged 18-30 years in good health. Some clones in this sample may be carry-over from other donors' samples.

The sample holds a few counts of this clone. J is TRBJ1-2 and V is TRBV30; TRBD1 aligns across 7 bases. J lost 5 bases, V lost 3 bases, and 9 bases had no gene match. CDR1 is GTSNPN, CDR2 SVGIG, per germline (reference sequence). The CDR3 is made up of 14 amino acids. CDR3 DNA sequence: TGTGCCTGGAGATCGGGCAGGGGGAATTATGGCTACACCTTC. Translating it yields CAWRSGRGNYGYTF.

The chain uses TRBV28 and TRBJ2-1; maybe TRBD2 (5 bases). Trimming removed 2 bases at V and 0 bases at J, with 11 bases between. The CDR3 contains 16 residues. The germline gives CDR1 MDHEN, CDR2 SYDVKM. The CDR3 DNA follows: TGTGCCAGCAGTTTACCGTCGGGGAGCTCCTACAATGAGCAGTTCTTC. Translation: CASSLPSGSSYNEQFF.

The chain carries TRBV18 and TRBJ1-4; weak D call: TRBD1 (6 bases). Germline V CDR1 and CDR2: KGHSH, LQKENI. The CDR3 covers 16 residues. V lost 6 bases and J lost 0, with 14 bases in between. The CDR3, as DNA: TGTGCCAGCTCCCTCGGACAGCCGACAACTAATGAAAAACTGTTTTTT. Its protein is CASSLGQPTTNEKLFF. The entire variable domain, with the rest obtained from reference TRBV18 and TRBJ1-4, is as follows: NAGVMQNPRHLVRRRGQEARLRCSPMKGHSHVYWYRQLPEEGLKFMVYLQKENIIDESGMPKERFSAEFPKEGPSILRIQQVVRGDSAAYFCASSLGQPTTNEKLFFGSGTQLSVL.

The CDR3 loop is CASSPDSGDQPQHF. In nucleotides, the CDR3 is TGTGCCAGCAGCCCGGACAGTGGGGATCAGCCCCAGCATTTT. The chain is built from TRBV7-9 and TRBJ1-5, with a possible D match to TRBD1 (6 bases). Trimming took off 5 bases at V and 5 bases at J, with 13 bases between the two ends. CDR3 length equals 14 residues. From germline, CDR1 is SEHNR and CDR2 FQNEAQ (reference sequence).

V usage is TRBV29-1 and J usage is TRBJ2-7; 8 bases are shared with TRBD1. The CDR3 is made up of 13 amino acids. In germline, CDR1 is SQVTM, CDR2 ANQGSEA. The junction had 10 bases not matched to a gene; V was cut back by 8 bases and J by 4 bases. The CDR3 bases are TGCAGCTACGAGGGACAGGAAGGATACGAGCAGTACTTC. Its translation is CSYEGQEGYEQYF.

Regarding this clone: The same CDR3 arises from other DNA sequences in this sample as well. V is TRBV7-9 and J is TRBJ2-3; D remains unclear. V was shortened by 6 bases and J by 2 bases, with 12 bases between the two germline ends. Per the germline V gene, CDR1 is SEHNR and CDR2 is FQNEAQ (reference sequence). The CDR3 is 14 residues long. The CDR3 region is CASRSLRLTDTQYF. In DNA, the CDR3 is TGTGCCAGCAGGTCCCTGAGACTCACAGATACGCAGTATTTT.

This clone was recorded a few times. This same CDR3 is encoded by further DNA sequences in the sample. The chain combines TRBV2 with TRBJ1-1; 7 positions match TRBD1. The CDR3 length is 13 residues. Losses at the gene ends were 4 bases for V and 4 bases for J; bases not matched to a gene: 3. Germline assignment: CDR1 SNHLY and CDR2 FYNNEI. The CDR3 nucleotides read TGTGCCAGCAGTGGGACAGGAGGCACTGAAGCTTTCTTT. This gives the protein CASSGTGGTEAFF.

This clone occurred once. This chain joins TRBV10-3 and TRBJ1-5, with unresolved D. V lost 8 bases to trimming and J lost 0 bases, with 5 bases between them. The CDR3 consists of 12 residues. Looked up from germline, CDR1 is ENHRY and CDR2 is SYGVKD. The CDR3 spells CAIPDSNQPQHF. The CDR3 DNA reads TGTGCCATCCCTGATAGCAATCAGCCCCAGCATTTT.

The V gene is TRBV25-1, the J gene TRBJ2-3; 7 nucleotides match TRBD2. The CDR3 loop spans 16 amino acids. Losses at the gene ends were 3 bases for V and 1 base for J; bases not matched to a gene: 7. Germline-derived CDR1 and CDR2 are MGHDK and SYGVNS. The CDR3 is CASSESGVTRTDTQYF. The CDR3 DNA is TGTGCCAGCAGTGAGAGCGGGGTGACGCGCACAGATACGCAGTATTTT.

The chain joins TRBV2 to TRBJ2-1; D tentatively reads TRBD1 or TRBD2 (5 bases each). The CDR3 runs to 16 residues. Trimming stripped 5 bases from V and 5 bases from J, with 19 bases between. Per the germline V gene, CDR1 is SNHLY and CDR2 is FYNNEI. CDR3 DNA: TGTGCCAGCAGTCCCCGGGACCCTAATAAGCACAATGAGCAGTTCTTC. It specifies CASSPRDPNKHNEQFF.

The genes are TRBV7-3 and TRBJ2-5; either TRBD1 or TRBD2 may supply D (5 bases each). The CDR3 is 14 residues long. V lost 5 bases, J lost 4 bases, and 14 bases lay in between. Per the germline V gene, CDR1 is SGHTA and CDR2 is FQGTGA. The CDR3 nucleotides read TGTGCCAGCAGCCCGAATAGGGGACCAGAGACCCAGTACTTC. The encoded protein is CASSPNRGPETQYF. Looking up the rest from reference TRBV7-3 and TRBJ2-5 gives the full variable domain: GAGVSQTPSNKVTEKGKYVELRCDPISGHTALYWYRQSLGQGPEFLIYFQGTGAADDSGLPNDRFFAVRPEGSVSTLKIQRTERGDSAVYLCASSPNRGPETQYFGPGTRLLVL.

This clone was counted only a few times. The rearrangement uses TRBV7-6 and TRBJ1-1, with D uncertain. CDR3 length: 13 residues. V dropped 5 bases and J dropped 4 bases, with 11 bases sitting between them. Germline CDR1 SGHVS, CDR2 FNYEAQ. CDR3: CASSPAGFTEAFF. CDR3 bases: TGTGCCAGCAGCCCCGCGGGGTTCACTGAAGCTTTCTTT.

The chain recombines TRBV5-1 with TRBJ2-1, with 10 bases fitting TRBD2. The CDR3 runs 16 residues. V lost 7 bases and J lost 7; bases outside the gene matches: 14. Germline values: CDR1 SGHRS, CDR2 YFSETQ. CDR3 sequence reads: CASARGAGGPKNEQFF. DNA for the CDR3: TGCGCCAGCGCCCGAGGAGCGGGGGGGCCCAAGAATGAGCAGTTCTTC.

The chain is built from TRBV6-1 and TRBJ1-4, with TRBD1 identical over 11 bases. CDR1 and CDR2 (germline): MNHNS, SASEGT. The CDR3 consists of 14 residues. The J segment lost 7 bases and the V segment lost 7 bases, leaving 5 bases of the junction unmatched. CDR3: CASTDRGRAEKLFF. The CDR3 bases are TGTGCCAGCACGGACAGGGGGCGCGCTGAAAAACTGTTTTTT.

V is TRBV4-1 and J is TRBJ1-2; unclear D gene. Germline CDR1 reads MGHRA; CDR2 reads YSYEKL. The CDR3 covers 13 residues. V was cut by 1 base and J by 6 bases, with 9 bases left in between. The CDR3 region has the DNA TGCGCCAGCAGCCAAGTACGGGGAGATGGCTACACCTTC. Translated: CASSQVRGDGYTF.

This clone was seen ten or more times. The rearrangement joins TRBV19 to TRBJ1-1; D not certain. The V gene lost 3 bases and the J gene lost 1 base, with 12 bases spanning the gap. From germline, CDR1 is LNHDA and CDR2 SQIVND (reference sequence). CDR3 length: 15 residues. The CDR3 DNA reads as TGTGCCAGTAGTATTCTTCGGATTGGGAACACTGAAGCTTTCTTT. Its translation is CASSILRIGNTEAFF. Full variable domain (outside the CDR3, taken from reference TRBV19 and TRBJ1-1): DGGITQSPKYLFRKEGQNVTLSCEQNLNHDAMYWYRQDPGQGLRLIYYSQIVNDFQKGDIAEGYSVSREKKESFPLTVTSAQKNPTAFYLCASSILRIGNTEAFFGQGTRLTVV.

The CDR3 loop reads CASSDGLAGGGETQYF. CDR3 nucleotide sequence: TGTGCCAGCAGTGATGGACTAGCGGGAGGCGGGGAGACCCAGTACTTC. V usage is TRBV6-1 and J usage is TRBJ2-5; 14 bases align to TRBD2. This CDR3 comprises 16 residues. Germline CDR1 is MNHNS and CDR2 is SASEGT. The ends lost 3 bases at V and 5 bases at J; junction bases unmatched: 5.

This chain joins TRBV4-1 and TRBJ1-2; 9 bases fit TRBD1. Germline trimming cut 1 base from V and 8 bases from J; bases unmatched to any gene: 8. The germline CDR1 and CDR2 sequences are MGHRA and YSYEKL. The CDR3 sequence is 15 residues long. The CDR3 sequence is CASSQVVQGALGYTF. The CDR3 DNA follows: TGCGCCAGCAGCCAAGTCGTACAGGGGGCCTTGGGCTACACCTTC.

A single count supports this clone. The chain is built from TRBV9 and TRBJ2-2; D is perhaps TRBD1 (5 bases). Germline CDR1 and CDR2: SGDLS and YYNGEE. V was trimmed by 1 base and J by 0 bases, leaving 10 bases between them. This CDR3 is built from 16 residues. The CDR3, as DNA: TGTGCCAGCAGCGTATCCCCAGGGACGAACACCGGGGAGCTGTTTTTT. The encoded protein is CASSVSPGTNTGELFF.

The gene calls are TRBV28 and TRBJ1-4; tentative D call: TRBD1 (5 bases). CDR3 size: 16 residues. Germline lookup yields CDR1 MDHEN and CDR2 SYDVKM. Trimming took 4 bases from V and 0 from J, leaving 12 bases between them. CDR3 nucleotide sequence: TGTGCCAGCAGTTCGATCCAGGGTGCAACTAATGAAAAACTGTTTTTT. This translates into CASSSIQGATNEKLFF. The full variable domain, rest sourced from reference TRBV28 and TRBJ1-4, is DVKVTQSSRYLVKRTGEKVFLECVQDMDHENMFWYRQDPGLGLRLIYFSYDVKMKEKGDIPEGYSVSREKKERFSLILESASTNQTSMYLCASSSIQGATNEKLFFGSGTQLSVL.

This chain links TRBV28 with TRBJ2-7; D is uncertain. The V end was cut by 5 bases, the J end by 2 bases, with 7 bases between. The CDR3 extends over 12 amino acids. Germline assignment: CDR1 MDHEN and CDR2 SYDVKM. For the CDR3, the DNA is TGTGCCAGCAGTGATCAAACCTACGAGCAGTACTTC. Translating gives CASSDQTYEQYF.

The CDR3 coding sequence is TGCGCCAGCAGCAACCCCAGGGGGCCTCAAGAGACCCAGTACTTC. This gives the protein CASSNPRGPQETQYF. The chain employs TRBV5-1 and TRBJ2-5; 8 bases map to TRBD1. Germline V gene sequence: CDR1 SGHRS, CDR2 YFSETQ. The CDR3 covers 15 residues. V lost 4 bases and J lost 2; bases outside the gene matches: 7.

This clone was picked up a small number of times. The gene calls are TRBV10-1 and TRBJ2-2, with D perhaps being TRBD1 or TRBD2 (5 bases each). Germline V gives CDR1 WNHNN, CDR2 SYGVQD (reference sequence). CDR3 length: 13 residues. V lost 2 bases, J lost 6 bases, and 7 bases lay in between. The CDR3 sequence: CASSELGAGELFF. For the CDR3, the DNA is TGCGCCAGCAGTGAGCTGGGGGCCGGGGAGCTGTTTTTT.

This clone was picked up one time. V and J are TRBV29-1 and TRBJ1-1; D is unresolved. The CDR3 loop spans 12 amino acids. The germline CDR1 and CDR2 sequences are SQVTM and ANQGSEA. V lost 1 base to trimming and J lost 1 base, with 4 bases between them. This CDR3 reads CSVEGENTEAFF. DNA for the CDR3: TGCAGCGTTGAAGGGGAGAACACTGAAGCTTTCTTT.

The DNA of the CDR3 is TGTGCCAGCAGCTCTACTAGCGGGAGGGCCGAGTCCTACGAGCAGTACTTC. Protein sequence: CASSSTSGRAESYEQYF. The genes are TRBV7-9 and TRBJ2-5, with 13 positions matching TRBD2. The DNA end lines up better with TRBJ2-7; the J call may be wrong. Germline lookup yields CDR1 SEHNR and CDR2 FQNEAQ (reference sequence). This CDR3 is built from 17 residues.

The CDR3 here is CASSLQGSYTEAFF. Written as DNA, the CDR3 is TGTGCCAGCAGTTTACAGGGGAGTTACACTGAAGCTTTCTTT. This chain links TRBV11-1 with TRBJ1-1; 7 nucleotides agree with TRBD1. The germline V gene has CDR1 SGHAT and CDR2 FQDESV (reference sequence). The CDR3 contains 14 residues. J was trimmed by 3 bases and V by 6 bases; bases with no gene match: 7.

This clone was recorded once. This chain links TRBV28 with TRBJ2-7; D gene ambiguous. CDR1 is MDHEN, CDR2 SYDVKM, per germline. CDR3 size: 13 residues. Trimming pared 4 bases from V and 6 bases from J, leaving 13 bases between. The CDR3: CASSSPLRAEQYF. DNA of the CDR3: TGTGCCAGCAGTTCCCCGCTCCGGGCCGAGCAGTACTTC.

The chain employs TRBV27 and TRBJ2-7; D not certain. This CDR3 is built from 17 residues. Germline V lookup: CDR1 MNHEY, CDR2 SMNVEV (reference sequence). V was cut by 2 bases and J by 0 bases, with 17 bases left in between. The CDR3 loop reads CASSLRSPSLYSYEQYF. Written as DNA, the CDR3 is TGTGCCAGCAGTTTACGTTCCCCCAGCCTCTACTCCTACGAGCAGTACTTC.